The 19 T cell receptor beta chains presented below share a single source sample, sequenced in a study of cytomegalovirus exposure and HLA in healthy donors. Primers for the PCR totalled 60 Vbeta and 13 Jbeta. The method was immunoSEQ multiplex PCR; TCRdb's version includes in-frame clones alone and lacks a portion of them. The sample carries more than 150,000 clones, around 86% recorded once. Sequences were obtained from PBMCs. The receptor set was obtained from a woman between 18 and 29 years old in good health and CMV-seronegative.

The rearrangement uses TRBV28 and TRBJ2-3; TRBD2 aligns across 10 bases. V shed 8 bases and J 3 bases; nucleotides not matched to a gene: 8. CDR3 length: 15 residues. In germline, CDR1 is MDHEN, CDR2 SYDVKM. The CDR3 region has the DNA TGTGCCAGCTCACCTAGCGGGAGATTGACAGATACGCAGTATTTT. Translating gives CASSPSGRLTDTQYF.

The chain has TRBV18 and TRBJ1-4; 8 bases fit TRBD1. V lost 6 bases and J lost 5; bases outside the gene matches: 5. This CDR3 comprises 14 residues. Per the germline V gene, CDR1 is KGHSH and CDR2 is LQKENI. The CDR3 is CASSWGTGNEKLFF. The CDR3 nucleotides read TGTGCCAGCTCCTGGGGGACAGGCAATGAAAAACTGTTTTTT. Full variable domain (missing parts from reference TRBV18 and TRBJ1-4): NAGVMQNPRHLVRRRGQEARLRCSPMKGHSHVYWYRQLPEEGLKFMVYLQKENIIDESGMPKERFSAEFPKEGPSILRIQQVVRGDSAAYFCASSWGTGNEKLFFGSGTQLSVL.

The chain carries TRBV10-2 and TRBJ1-2; 11 bases agree with TRBD1. The germline CDR1 and CDR2 sequences are WSHSY and SAAADI. V shed 6 bases, J shed 5 bases, and the junction held 11 bases outside the gene matches. There are 16 residues in the CDR3. The CDR3 coding sequence is TGCGCCAGCAGGCGGACAGGGGGCGGTTCCCCTTATGGCTACACCTTC. Encoded protein: CASRRTGGGSPYGYTF.

The chain links TRBV12-5 to TRBJ1-1; TRBD1 matches 7 bases. Germline lookup yields CDR1 LGHNT and CDR2 FRNRAP. This CDR3 contains 14 residues. J was trimmed by 5 bases and V by 3 bases; bases with no gene match: 6. CDR3 coding DNA: TGTGCTAGTGGTTTCGACAGGGTCTTGACTGAAGCTTTCTTT. This sequence encodes CASGFDRVLTEAFF.

This clone was detected a few times. This sequence joins TRBV6-1 and TRBJ1-2; D is possibly TRBD1 (5 bases). The CDR3 extends over 15 amino acids. V lost 4 bases to trimming and J lost 0 bases, with 12 bases between them. Germline-derived CDR1 and CDR2 are MNHNS and SASEGT. In DNA, the CDR3 is TGTGCCAGCAGTGCGACAGCCAGCCCTAACTATGGCTACACCTTC. Encoded protein: CASSATASPNYGYTF.

J is TRBJ2-5 and V is TRBV2, with a possible D match to TRBD1 (6 bases). The DNA end is more similar to TRBJ2-7, so the J call may be wrong. CDR1 is SNHLY and CDR2 is FYNNEI in the germline V gene. There are 14 residues in the CDR3. CDR3 in amino acids: CASDQGNFVYEQYF. The CDR3 bases are TGTGCCAGCGACCAGGGGAACTTTGTGTACGAGCAGTACTTC.

This clone turned up a few times. The chain couples TRBV25-1 to TRBJ2-2; D is perhaps TRBD2 (5 bases). CDR3 length: 17 residues. Germline V gene lookup returns CDR1 MGHDK and CDR2 SYGVNS. V was shortened by 4 bases and J by 1 base, with 16 bases between the two germline ends. CDR3 DNA: TGTGCCAGCAGTGCACAATTGGACTTTTTGAACACCGGGGAGCTGTTTTTT. This sequence encodes CASSAQLDFLNTGELFF.

This sequence joins TRBV6-1 and TRBJ2-1; D may be TRBD1 (6 bases). Germline lookup yields CDR1 MNHNS and CDR2 SASEGT. The CDR3 has 13 amino acids. Between the trimmed V and J ends, which lost 10 bases and 4 bases, there was a span of 14 bases. The CDR3 sequence: CATTGQLYNEQFF. CDR3 sequence (DNA): TGTGCCACCACGGGACAACTATACAATGAGCAGTTCTTC.

The chain links TRBV29-1 to TRBJ2-3; D not certain. The CDR3 loop spans 13 amino acids. With 4 bases removed from V and 5 bases from J, the gap between germline ends came to 13 bases. Germline-derived CDR1 and CDR2 are SQVTM and ANQGSEA. CDR3 sequence reads: CSVVVQQVDTQYF. In DNA, the CDR3 is TGCAGCGTTGTTGTCCAGCAGGTAGATACGCAGTATTTT.

The count of this clone is one. The rearrangement joins TRBV7-2 to TRBJ2-1; TRBD2 aligns across 7 bases. CDR1 is SGHTA and CDR2 is FQGNSA in the germline V gene. V shed 0 bases, J shed 3 bases, and the junction held 5 bases outside the gene matches. This CDR3 comprises 16 residues. The CDR3, as DNA: TGTGCCAGCAGCTTAGCGGGAGGGAGCAACTACAATGAGCAGTTCTTC. Amino acid sequence: CASSLAGGSNYNEQFF.

The rearrangement links TRBV5-6 to TRBJ2-1, with TRBD1 as a possible D gene (5 bases). Trimming stripped 0 bases from V and 0 bases from J, with 7 bases between. The CDR3 runs to 15 residues. Germline-derived CDR1 and CDR2 are SGHDT and YYEEEE. The DNA of the CDR3 is TGTGCCAGCAGCTTGGAGGGGCTCTCCTACAATGAGCAGTTCTTC. Its protein product is CASSLEGLSYNEQFF.

This chain uses TRBV5-1 with TRBJ1-6, with TRBD1 matching 9 bases. V lost 5 bases to trimming and J lost 6 bases; unmatched junction nucleotides: 9. Germline CDR1 and CDR2: SGHRS and YFSETQ. The CDR3 has 16 residues. The CDR3 loop is CASRNTPGQGNSPLHF. The CDR3 coding sequence is TGCGCCAGCAGGAACACGCCGGGACAGGGTAATTCACCCCTCCACTTT.

This chain uses TRBV27 with TRBJ1-2, with 7 bases that match TRBD1. This CDR3 comprises 13 residues. Trimming took 8 bases from V and 4 from J; bases not matched to a gene: 7. The germline gives CDR1 MNHEY, CDR2 SMNVEV (reference sequence). This CDR3 reads CASGRQGAYGYTF. CDR3 DNA sequence: TGTGCCAGCGGACGACAGGGCGCCTATGGCTACACCTTC.

The V call is TRBV5-1, the J call TRBJ2-7; D possibly corresponds to TRBD2 (5 bases). The V end lost 8 bases, the J end lost 2 bases, and 14 bases lay between the germline ends. The CDR3 contains 13 residues. The germline V gene encodes CDR1 SGHRS and CDR2 YFSETQ. The CDR3 region is CASGVRDPYEQYF. In nucleotides, the CDR3 is TGCGCCAGTGGGGTACGGGATCCCTACGAGCAGTACTTC.

This clone has only one observation. The V call is TRBV6-5, the J call TRBJ2-7, with D possibly matching TRBD2 (5 bases). The CDR3 runs 15 residues. In germline, CDR1 is MNHEY, CDR2 SVGAGI. The V gene lost 0 bases and the J gene lost 1 base, with 10 bases spanning the gap. The CDR3 protein is CASSYSIGDSYEQYF. The CDR3 nucleotides read TGTGCCAGCAGTTACTCGATCGGGGATTCCTACGAGCAGTACTTC.

The V gene is TRBV6-5, the J gene TRBJ2-7; 9 bases line up with TRBD2. The CDR3 loop spans 15 amino acids. Germline CDR1 and CDR2: MNHEY and SVGAGI. J lost 6 bases, V lost 5 bases, and 11 bases had no gene match. This CDR3 is CASSNRREGSREQYF. Here the CDR3 DNA reads TGTGCCAGCAGTAACCGGCGGGAGGGCAGCCGCGAGCAGTACTTC.

The genes are TRBV13 and TRBJ2-4, with D possibly matching TRBD1 (7 bases). Germline CDR1 PRHDT, CDR2 FYEKMQ (reference sequence). The V and J ends lost 6 bases and 6 bases respectively, with 21 bases between them. The CDR3 has 16 residues. CDR3 nucleotide sequence: TGTGCCAGCAGTTCCACTATCAGGGGGGCCGGAAACATTCAGTACTTC. Translated, it gives CASSSTIRGAGNIQYF.

The V call is TRBV2, the J call TRBJ2-7, with TRBD1 as a possible D gene (6 bases). Deletions cut 6 bases from V and 4 bases from J, with 25 bases between. The germline gives CDR1 SNHLY, CDR2 FYNNEI. The CDR3 consists of 17 residues. The chain's CDR3 is CASSEHLTGRGFYEQYF. CDR3 bases: TGTGCCAGCAGCGAACACTTGACAGGCCGAGGATTTTACGAGCAGTACTTC.

This chain uses TRBV6-1 with TRBJ1-4; a weak D match, TRBD1 (5 bases). The CDR3 covers 14 residues. Germline CDR1 MNHNS, CDR2 SASEGT. V lost 9 bases and J lost 0, with 11 bases in between. CDR3: CASLGEATNEKLFF. The DNA for the CDR3 is TGTGCCAGTCTAGGGGAAGCAACTAATGAAAAACTGTTTTTT.